This TCR beta chain was recovered during a study of shared clonotypes between healthy human individuals. CDR1 ENHRY and CDR2 SYGVKD come from the germline V gene. The V segment lost 4 bases and the J segment 5 bases; nucleotides outside the gene matches: 7. The length of the CDR3 is 15 residues. For every subset, genomic DNA was evenly distributed across several immunoSEQ plates. The assay was immunoSEQ multiplex PCR, and TCRdb's table has in-frame clones only and misses some. Found here are over 1.5 million clones, approximately 98% of them singletons; the top ten hold 0.4% to 0.45%. This sequence joins TRBV10-3 and TRBJ1-4; 7 nucleotides match TRBD1. Material for sequencing was naive CD4+ T cells sorted from blood. Subset described: CD45RA+ positively selected. The TCR originated in a man aged 25 to 40 in good health. DNA for the CDR3: TGTGCCATCAGTGGCTCGGGGACAGTGAATGAAAAACTGTTTTTT. Encoded protein: CAISGSGTVNEKLFF.